Sequencing of this T cell receptor (beta chain) was carried out in a study of T cells in narcolepsy. J lost 2 bases, V lost 3 bases, and 4 bases had no gene match. Germline CDR1 and CDR2: ENHRY and SYGVKD. The CDR3 runs to 14 residues. Study outcomes and limitations: HCRT-specific and TRIB2-specific autoreactive clonotypes appeared among same-patient CSF and blood CD4+ clonotypes.

Data came from immunoSEQ multiplex PCR; TCRdb stores just in-frame clones and leaves some out. Found here are some 34,000 clones, approximately 87% of them singletons; the top ten hold 0.95% to 1.5%. This clone was seen once. Its antigen is not known. What was sequenced was CD45RA- memory CD4+ T cells from PBMCs. This clonotype was obtained from a human donor with narcolepsy. This sequence joins TRBV10-3 and TRBJ2-7, with TRBD2 identical over 7 bases. The CDR3 spells CAISERGTTYEQYF. DNA of the CDR3: TGTGCCATCAGTGAACGGGGGACTACCTACGAGCAGTACTTC.